Below, one TCR beta chain is given with its context. Only in-frame clones appear in the TCRdb table, and some are missing; sequencing was by immunoSEQ multiplex PCR. The sample records more than 100,000 clones, 85% to 95% being singletons. The CDR3 loop spans 15 amino acids. J lost 5 bases, V lost 5 bases, and 7 bases had no gene match. Germline CDR1 LNHDA, CDR2 SQIVND (reference sequence). This specimen comes from a study of T cell changes during pregnancy in multiple sclerosis. This chain links TRBV19 with TRBJ1-4; 8 bases match TRBD1. This TCR came from a female donor with multiple sclerosis, enrolled in a pregnancy study. The sequencing used peripheral blood, collected after pregnancy. For the CDR3, the DNA is TGTGCCAGTAGTCCCCGGACAGGGCAGAATGAAAAACTGTTTTTT. Protein sequence: CASSPRTGQNEKLFF.